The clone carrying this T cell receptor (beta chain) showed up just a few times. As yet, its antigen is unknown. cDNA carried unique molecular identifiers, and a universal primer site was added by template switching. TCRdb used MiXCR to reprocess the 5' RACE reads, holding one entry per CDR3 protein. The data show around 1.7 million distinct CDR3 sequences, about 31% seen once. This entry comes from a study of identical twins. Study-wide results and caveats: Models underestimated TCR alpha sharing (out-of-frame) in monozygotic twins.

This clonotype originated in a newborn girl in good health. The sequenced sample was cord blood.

The CDR3 loop reads CASSLRAGREKLFF. CDR3 DNA: TGTGCCAGCAGTTTAAGGGCAGGGAGAGAAAAACTGTTTTTT. This chain connects TRBV27 to TRBJ1-4; TRBD1 might be the D (5 bases). Germline CDR1 MNHEY, CDR2 SMNVEV (reference sequence). The CDR3 spans 14 residues. The V gene lost 2 bases and the J gene lost 8 bases, with 12 bases spanning the gap.